This T cell receptor beta chain was captured by sequencing in a study of pediatric ulcerative colitis. One to two pinch biopsies were taken from the rectum during colonoscopy. Using immunoSEQ multiplex PCR, the repertoire was profiled, and TCRdb retains in-frame clones only, with some absent. The sample has 20,000 to 30,000 clones, 55% to 75% seen once; the top ten hold about 8.3%. The CDR3 is 17 amino acids. Germline assignment: CDR1 ENHRY and CDR2 SYGVKD. Trimming stripped 0 bases from V and 1 base from J, with 15 bases between. V and J are TRBV10-3 and TRBJ2-5, with D possibly being TRBD1 (5 bases). This sequence originates from a boy aged 10-17 years with severe ulcerative colitis. Sequencing was done on a sample of gut tissue. The CDR3 region is CAISESDTGVLQETQYF. Here the CDR3 DNA reads TGTGCCATCAGTGAGTCGGACACTGGGGTGCTCCAAGAGACCCAGTACTTC.